This T cell receptor beta chain was retrieved from a study of T cell responses to AZD1222 COVID-19 vaccine. Measured with immunoSEQ multiplex PCR; TCRdb has only the in-frame clones, and not every one. This sample carries approximately 130,000 clones, 65% to 90% of them seen once, and the ten largest clones take 6.5% to 8.5%. A word on this clone: The antigen remains undetermined.

The CDR3 runs to 12 residues. Germline V CDR1 and CDR2: MDHEN, SYDVKM. The ends were cut back, 7 bases at V and 8 bases at J, with 12 bases in the middle. Study results and limitations: Distributed over spike, vaccine-associated CD4 TCRs predominated at 160-218 and 743-854.

The receptor was isolated from an adult who received the MenACWY meningococcal vaccine as a control. The rearrangement uses TRBV28 and TRBJ2-1, with D perhaps assigned TRBD1 or TRBD2 (5 bases each). The sample consisted of peripheral blood, taken 28 days after the second dose of the MenACWY control vaccine. The CDR3 DNA is TGTGCCAGCAACTCCGGGGCCGATGAGCAGTTCTTC. It translates to CASNSGADEQFF.